The rows below give T cell receptor beta chains drawn from one sample of a study of T-cell reconstitution after alpha-beta-depleted transplantation in children. MiXCR was run by TCRdb on the PCR reads, yielding one entry per CDR3 protein. This table holds some 300,000 distinct CDR3 sequences, about 9.3% found once. Sequenced here: PBMCs from the stem cell graft donor, sampled from the stem cell graft. These receptors were taken from a human donor who donated a stem cell graft to a child with acute lymphoblastic leukemia. Both conserved end residues are part of each CDR3. The D gene is left open where the match is weak. Not all rows give a size; the values are once, few, many and, for expanded clones, a class.

j_call v_call d_call clone_size cdr3_nt cdr3_aa
TRBJ2-7 TRBV9 NA few TGTGCCAGCAGCGGTGGAAAGGGCGACGAGCAGTACTTC CASSGGKGDEQYF
TRBJ2-1 TRBV14 TRBD2 few TGTGCCAGCAGCCAAGGGGGGACTAGCGCAGCATACAATGAGCAGTTCTTC CASSQGGTSAAYNEQFF
TRBJ2-2 TRBV5-5 TRBD2 NA TGTGCCAGCAGCTTTCGGCTAGCGGGAGTTCGTGGCACCGGGGAGCTGTTTTTT CASSFRLAGVRGTGELFF
TRBJ1-4 TRBV28 TRBD1 NA TGTGCCACCAGGACAGGGTCGGCAACTAATGAAAAACTGTTTTTT CATRTGSATNEKLFF
TRBJ2-3 TRBV4-3 TRBD2 many TGCGCCAGCAGCCTGGGACTAGCAGATACGCAGTATTTT CASSLGLADTQYF
TRBJ2-2 TRBV12-3/TRBV12-4 NA few TGTGCCAGCAGTTCTACAGGGACTAAGAGGGAGCTGTTTTTT CASSSTGTKRELFF
TRBJ2-4 TRBV27 NA few TGTGCCAGCAGTTTCCTTCCCATAGCCAAAAACATTCAGTACTTC CASSFLPIAKNIQYF
TRBJ2-1 TRBV4-1 TRBD2 few TGCGCCAGCAGCCAAGATCTACTAGCGGGGTACAATGAGCAGTTCTTC CASSQDLLAGYNEQFF
TRBJ2-1 TRBV12-3/TRBV12-4 TRBD2 few TGTGCCAGCAGTTTGATTAGCGGGATAGACAATGAGCAGTTCTTC CASSLISGIDNEQFF
TRBJ1-4 TRBV5-1 NA NA TGCGCCAGCAGACTGGGAGCCAGGCCAGGCAGAAATGAAAAACTGTTTTTC CASRLGARPGRNEKLFF
TRBJ1-3 TRBV7-2 TRBD1 few TGTGCCAGCGGTAGAACAGGGGGTGTTGGAAACACCATATATTTT CASGRTGGVGNTIYF
TRBJ2-3 TRBV4-3 TRBD2 NA TGCGCCAGCAGCCAAGTCTTAGCGGGGGAGATCGCAGATACGCAGTATTTT CASSQVLAGEIADTQYF
TRBJ2-1 TRBV24-1 TRBD1 few TGTGCCACCAGTGAGGACAGGGGCAATGAGCAGTTCTTC CATSEDRGNEQFF
TRBJ1-1 TRBV29-1 NA many TGCAGCGTTGTCCCCAGGTTGAACACTGAAGCTTTCTTT CSVVPRLNTEAFF
TRBJ2-7 TRBV4-3 NA NA TGCGCCAGCAGCCCAAACTGGGGATCCTCCTACGAGCAGTACTTC CASSPNWGSSYEQYF
TRBJ1-1 TRBV5-1 NA NA TGCGCCAGCAGCGGTAATAAGCCGAGCACTGAAGCTTTCTTT CASSGNKPSTEAFF
TRBJ2-1 TRBV7-6 NA few TGTGCCAGCAGCGCCTCAACCGGCAATGAGCAGTTCTTC CASSASTGNEQFF
TRBJ1-1 TRBV5-4 TRBD1 NA TGTGCCAGCAGCTTGGTTGGGGACAGGGATGAAGCTTTCTTT CASSLVGDRDEAFF
TRBJ2-7 TRBV5-1 NA many TGTGCCAGCAGCACGTCCTACGAGCAGTACTTC CASSTSYEQYF
TRBJ2-7 TRBV12-3/TRBV12-4 NA NA TGTGCCAGCAGTTTAGATTTCTACGAGCAGTACTTC CASSLDFYEQYF
TRBJ1-2 TRBV20-1 NA NA TGCAGTGCTAGAGGCAGTGGCTATGGCTACACCTTC CSARGSGYGYTF
TRBJ2-2 TRBV20-1 TRBD2 few TGCAGTGCTCTGGGGACTAGCGGGAGTCTGAACACCGGGGAGCTGTTTTTT CSALGTSGSLNTGELFF
TRBJ2-3 TRBV12-5 TRBD1 NA TGTGCTAGTGGGAAGACAGGGGCCGCCACAGATACGCAGTATTTT CASGKTGAATDTQYF
TRBJ2-1 TRBV6-5 NA many TGTGCCAGCAGCCGCGACCCCAATGAGCAGTTCTTC CASSRDPNEQFF